Presented here are 18 T cell receptor beta chains from one specimen sequenced in a study of beta chain features in type 1 diabetes (dated by TCRdb to 2017 to 2018). Library method: the immunoSEQ multiplex PCR assay. The entire isolated RNA was reverse transcribed using the High Capacity cDNA Reverse Transcription Kit, and thus expressed TCRB transcripts were sequenced. TCRdb re-hosts the immuneACCESS table, in-frame sequences only. Its copies lack some clones; in the studies checked, an unresolved V gene accounts for under half of them, and the cause for the rest is not known. In this sample the table shows some 150,000 clones, 9.2% of which occur a single time. The top ten clones comprise 0.68% of the sample. Sequenced: central memory CD4+ T cells from blood. The source of these receptors is a man between 18 and 35 years old in good health.

The CDR3, as DNA: TGTGCCAGCAGCCCCTTAGCGGGGGGGAGCTCCTACAATGAGCAGTTCTTC. Translated: CASSPLAGGSSYNEQFF. The chain recombines TRBV9 with TRBJ2-1; 11 bases fit TRBD2. This CDR3 comprises 17 residues. CDR1 is SGDLS, CDR2 YYNGEE, per germline. After removal of 4 bases from V and 0 bases from J, the junction contained 6 bases not matched to a gene. The full variable domain, completed using reference TRBV9 and TRBJ2-1, is DSGVTQTPKHLITATGQRVTLRCSPRSGDLSVYWYQQSLDQGLQFLIQYYNGEERAKGNILERFSAQQFPDLHSELNLSSLELGDSALYFCASSPLAGGSSYNEQFFGPGTRLTVL.

This clone was counted between two and nine times. The V call is TRBV19, the J call TRBJ2-7, with 11 positions matching TRBD1. Trimming took 7 bases from V and 6 from J; bases not matched to a gene: 8. This CDR3 region has 14 residues. CDR1 is LNHDA and CDR2 is SQIVND in the germline V gene (reference sequence). The CDR3 coding sequence is TGTGCCAGTACCGGGACAGGGGGACTTGGCGAGCAGTACTTC. As protein: CASTGTGGLGEQYF.

There are a few counts of this clone. The rearrangement links TRBV5-1 to TRBJ2-3, with 12 bases lining up with TRBD2. Germline CDR1 is SGHRS and CDR2 is YFSETQ. With 4 bases clipped from V and 3 bases from J, the junction kept 6 bases outside the gene matches. The CDR3 runs 16 residues. CDR3 sequence (DNA): TGCGCCAGCAGCGCAACTAGCGGGGGGTGGACAGATACGCAGTATTTT. Its translation is CASSATSGGWTDTQYF. The full variable domain, with the rest looked up from reference TRBV5-1 and TRBJ2-3, is KAGVTQTPRYLIKTRGQQVTLSCSPISGHRSVSWYQQTPGQGLQFLFEYFSETQRNKGNFPGRFSGRQFSNSRSEMNVSTLELGDSALYLCASSATSGGWTDTQYFGPGTRLTVL.

At least ten counts were recorded for this clone. The chain employs TRBV14 and TRBJ1-2; 8 positions agree with TRBD1. The CDR3 is 15 amino acids. J gave up 7 bases and V 1 base, and 8 bases lay outside the gene matches. Germline V gene lookup returns CDR1 SGHDN and CDR2 FVKESK. The CDR3 loop reads CASSQASDRVSGYTF. The CDR3 region has the DNA TGTGCCAGCAGCCAAGCCTCGGACAGGGTGTCTGGCTACACCTTC. The full variable domain, its missing parts supplied by reference TRBV14 and TRBJ1-2, is EAGVTQFPSHSVIEKGQTVTLRCDPISGHDNLYWYRRVMGKEIKFLLHFVKESKQDESGMPNNRFLAERTGGTYSTLKVQPAELEDSGVYFCASSQASDRVSGYTFGSGTRLTVV.

The gene calls are TRBV5-6 and TRBJ1-6; TRBD1 is a possible D gene (5 bases). This CDR3 has 15 residues. CDR1 and CDR2 (germline): SGHDT, YYEEEE. V lost 3 bases and J lost 4, with 11 bases in between. CDR3 bases: TGTGCCAGCAGCTCAAATACAGGTTATAATTCACCCCTCCACTTT. Protein product: CASSSNTGYNSPLHF.

The table lists this clone with a few counts. V and J are TRBV7-9 and TRBJ1-3; no clear D gene. The CDR3 runs to 15 residues. Germline assignment: CDR1 SEHNR and CDR2 FQNEAQ (reference sequence). V gave up 5 bases and J gave up 2 bases, with 13 bases separating them. CDR3 sequence (DNA): TGTGCCAGCAGCGCGCGCGCGGGCGCTGGAAACACCATATATTTT. Translating gives CASSARAGAGNTIYF.

This clone was counted between two and nine times. The chain joins TRBV25-1 to TRBJ2-7; D gene ambiguous. The CDR3 has 14 residues. With 3 bases removed from V and 0 bases from J, the gap between germline ends came to 9 bases. Germline assignment: CDR1 MGHDK and CDR2 SYGVNS. CDR3 sequence reads: CASSESRFSYEQYF. CDR3 in DNA: TGTGCCAGCAGTGAGTCCAGGTTCTCCTACGAGCAGTACTTC.

This clone was found a few times. The chain employs TRBV5-6 and TRBJ2-3, with a possible D match to TRBD2 (5 bases). With 4 bases removed from V and 8 bases from J, the gap between germline ends came to 11 bases. From germline, CDR1 is SGHDT and CDR2 YYEEEE. The CDR3 is 12 amino acids. In nucleotides, the CDR3 is TGTGCCAGCAGCCCAACGGGATCTACGCAGTATTTT. Amino acids: CASSPTGSTQYF.

The sample holds a few counts of this clone. The J gene is TRBJ2-3, the V gene TRBV30; TRBD2 aligns across 8 bases. Germline-derived CDR1 and CDR2 are GTSNPN and SVGIG (reference sequence). The ends lost 3 bases at V and 8 bases at J; junction bases unmatched: 7. The CDR3 runs to 13 residues. CDR3 loop: CAWSGGDSLTQYF. In DNA form, the CDR3 reads TGTGCCTGGAGCGGGGGGGACTCCCTTACGCAGTATTTT.

A few counts support this clone. V and J are TRBV19 and TRBJ1-4; 7 bases align to TRBD1. The germline CDR1 and CDR2 sequences are LNHDA and SQIVND (reference sequence). V was pared by 5 bases and J by 7 bases, with 7 bases of the junction left unmatched. The CDR3 totals 14 residues. The DNA of the CDR3 is TGTGCCAGTAGTCTCACAGGGGAAGGTGAAAAACTGTTTTTT. As protein: CASSLTGEGEKLFF.

In its sample, this clone was seen a few times. The V and J genes are TRBV5-1 and TRBJ1-2; a weak D match, TRBD1 (5 bases). Germline V gene data show CDR1 as SGHRS and CDR2 as YFSETQ. V was trimmed by 3 bases and J by 8 bases, leaving 14 bases between them. This CDR3 is built from 13 residues. In DNA, the CDR3 is TGCGCCAGCAGCTCACAGTGGGGGGAAGGCTACACCTTC. As protein: CASSSQWGEGYTF.

This clone was observed a handful of times. A much larger clone lies one base from this, so it may be a read error. Other DNA sequences in the sample encode the same CDR3. The chain recombines TRBV5-1 with TRBJ2-3; 10 bases are a match to TRBD2. Germline V gene data show CDR1 as SGHRS and CDR2 as YFSETQ. V was clipped by 2 bases and J by 1 base; unmatched bases: 1. This CDR3 contains 15 residues. CDR3 DNA sequence: TGCGCCAGCAGCTTTCTAGCGGGGGGCACAGATACGCAGTATTTT. Translating gives CASSFLAGGTDTQYF.

In its sample, this clone was seen a few times. The CDR3 DNA follows: TGCGCCAGCAGCTTAACTCTACAGGGGAGTGGAGATACGCAGTATTTT. It is translated as CASSLTLQGSGDTQYF. The chain employs TRBV5-1 and TRBJ2-3; the match to TRBD1 covers 7 bases. V gave up 2 bases and J gave up 5 bases; unmatched junction bases: 11. Germline V gene data show CDR1 as SGHRS and CDR2 as YFSETQ. The CDR3 covers 16 residues.

This clone was seen many times. The rearrangement joins TRBV2 to TRBJ2-1; TRBD2 might be the D (5 bases). V dropped 8 bases and J dropped 3 bases, with 8 bases sitting between them. Germline CDR1 reads SNHLY; CDR2 reads FYNNEI. The CDR3 is made up of 12 amino acids. The CDR3 DNA sequence: TGTGCCAGCGGCCGGGACTACAATGAGCAGTTCTTC. Translation gives CASGRDYNEQFF.

This sequence joins TRBV6-1 and TRBJ2-7, with TRBD1 matching 10 bases. The CDR3 has 14 amino acids. The ends lost 6 bases at V and 4 bases at J; junction bases unmatched: 6. Germline CDR1 and CDR2: MNHNS and SASEGT. In nucleotides, the CDR3 is TGTGCCAGCAGGCCGGGACAGGGGCTGTACGAGCAGTACTTC. This encodes CASRPGQGLYEQYF.

This sequence joins TRBV14 and TRBJ2-1, with 11 bases fitting TRBD1. This CDR3 region has 17 residues. Germline V lookup: CDR1 SGHDN, CDR2 FVKESK. V was clipped by 2 bases and J by 6 bases; unmatched bases: 9. This CDR3 reads CASSQLGQGANVNEQFF. The CDR3 bases are TGTGCCAGCAGCCAACTAGGACAGGGGGCTAACGTCAATGAGCAGTTCTTC.

V is TRBV20-1 and J is TRBJ1-2; D unclear. Per the germline V gene, CDR1 is DFQATT and CDR2 is SNEGSKA (reference sequence). Trimming stripped 1 base from V and 3 bases from J, with 3 bases between. The CDR3 contains 11 residues. The CDR3 reads CSARGHYGYTF. The DNA for the CDR3 is TGCAGTGCTAGAGGGCACTATGGCTACACCTTC.

This clone occurred a few times. The rearrangement uses TRBV7-2 and TRBJ2-1; 9 bases line up with TRBD2. The CDR3 spans 16 residues. Germline trimming cut 1 base from V and 3 bases from J; bases unmatched to any gene: 4. CDR1 SGHTA and CDR2 FQGNSA come from the germline V gene. Written as DNA, the CDR3 is TGTGCCAGCAGCTTAGAGCGCGGGGGGGACTACAATGAGCAGTTCTTC. Its protein product is CASSLERGGDYNEQFF.